This entry lists 6 T cell receptor beta chains sequenced from one sample in a study of blood T cell repertoires in COVID-19. The table came from immunoSEQ multiplex PCR; TCRdb's copy has only in-frame clones and leaves some out. The sample has tens of thousands of clones; approximately 91% are singletons. The sample taken for sequencing was peripheral blood. These receptor sequences come from a man between 60 and 70 years old with COVID-19, enrolled during active disease.

This chain links TRBV4-2 with TRBJ1-5, with 8 bases aligning to TRBD1. This CDR3 has 18 amino acids. Germline assignment: CDR1 LGHNA and CDR2 YNFKEQ. With 0 bases clipped from V and 5 bases from J, the junction kept 12 bases outside the gene matches. CDR3 sequence reads: CASSQEGWTGMGYQPQHF. The CDR3 DNA reads TGTGCCAGCAGCCAAGAAGGGTGGACAGGGATGGGGTATCAGCCCCAGCATTTT.

In DNA, the CDR3 is TGTGCCATCAGTGATCCTTCAACTAGCGGGAGGGCCAATGAGCAGTTCTTC. Protein: CAISDPSTSGRANEQFF. The V and J genes are TRBV10-3 and TRBJ2-1; 13 bases fit TRBD2. This CDR3 is 17 amino acids long. Germline CDR1 is ENHRY and CDR2 is SYGVKD. V shed 3 bases, J shed 6 bases, and the junction held 8 bases outside the gene matches.

The rearrangement joins TRBV5-1 to TRBJ2-7; 8 bases are shared with TRBD1. V lost 4 bases, J lost 3 bases, and 6 bases stayed unmatched. Germline values: CDR1 SGHRS, CDR2 YFSETQ. The CDR3 extends over 14 amino acids. For the CDR3, the DNA is TGCGCCAGCAGCCAACTGACAGGGGTCTACGAGCAGTACTTC. The encoded protein is CASSQLTGVYEQYF.

V usage is TRBV2 and J usage is TRBJ2-1; 9 positions match TRBD2. Germline-derived CDR1 and CDR2 are SNHLY and FYNNEI. V shed 8 bases, J shed 10 bases, and the junction held 15 bases outside the gene matches. This CDR3 has 15 residues. The CDR3 is CASLSGRRRVEEQFF. Written as DNA, the CDR3 is TGTGCCAGCCTTAGCGGGAGACGAAGGGTTGAGGAGCAGTTCTTC.

The chain couples TRBV11-3 to TRBJ2-5, with D hard to call. With 5 bases removed from V and 0 bases from J, the gap between germline ends came to 4 bases. This CDR3 has 12 residues. Per germline, CDR1 SGHNT and CDR2 YENEEA. The CDR3 DNA follows: TGTGCCAGCAGCCCTTACCAAGAGACCCAGTACTTC. It yields the protein CASSPYQETQYF.

V and J are TRBV24-1 and TRBJ2-2; the match to TRBD1 covers 10 bases. The V segment lost 4 bases and the J segment 1 base; nucleotides outside the gene matches: 5. The germline V gene encodes CDR1 KGHDR and CDR2 SFDVKD. CDR3 length: 17 residues. The DNA for the CDR3 is TGTGCCACCAGTGACATGGGACAGGGGATGAACACCGGGGAGCTGTTTTTT. This codes for CATSDMGQGMNTGELFF.